This T cell receptor beta chain appears in the sequencing data of a study of T cells in localized non-small cell lung cancer. This CDR3 has 13 amino acids. Germline V CDR1 and CDR2: SNHLY, FYNNEI. Between the trimmed V and J ends, which lost 8 bases and 6 bases, there was a span of 13 bases. Comment on this clone: The antigen is unknown.

Sequencing used immunoSEQ multiplex PCR; TCRdb keeps in-frame clones, though not all of them. Of roughly 35,000 clones listed, just over 90% are singletons. Study outcomes and limitations: Elevated circulating T cell density in blood was associated with longer overall survival. Tumor showed lower T cell clonality than uninvolved adjacent lung, where it was highest. Adjacent lung held a median 57 of the top 100 tumor clones.

This clonotype originated in a female donor older than 55 with stage I lung adenocarcinoma. The V gene is TRBV2, the J gene TRBJ1-4, with a tentative D call TRBD1 (5 bases). Sample: peripheral blood, taken before any cancer treatment. The CDR3 DNA sequence: TGTGCCAGCGGACACCAAGGCGATGAAAAACTGTTTTTT. Amino acids: CASGHQGDEKLFF. Variable domain in full (rest from reference TRBV2 and TRBJ1-4): EPEVTQTPSHQVTQMGQEVILRCVPISNHLYFYWYRQILGQKVEFLVSFYNNEISEKSEIFDDQFSVERPDGSNFTLKIRSTKLEDSAMYFCASGHQGDEKLFFGSGTQLSVL.